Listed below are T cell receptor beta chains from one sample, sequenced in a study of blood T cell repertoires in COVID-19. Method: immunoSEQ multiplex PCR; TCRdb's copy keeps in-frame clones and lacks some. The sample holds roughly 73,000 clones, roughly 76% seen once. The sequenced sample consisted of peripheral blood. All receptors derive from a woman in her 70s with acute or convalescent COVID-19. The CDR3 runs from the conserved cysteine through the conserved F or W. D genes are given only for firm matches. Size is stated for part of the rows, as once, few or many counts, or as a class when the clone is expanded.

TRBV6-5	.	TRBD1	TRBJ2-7	CASSYFTQGAHEQYF	TGTGCCAGCAGTTACTTTACCCAGGGGGCACACGAGCAGTACTTC
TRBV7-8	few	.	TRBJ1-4	CASSLANPGAQEKLFF	TGTGCCAGCAGCTTAGCGAACCCAGGGGCCCAGGAAAAACTGTTTTTT
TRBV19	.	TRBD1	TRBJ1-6	CASSIARTGNSPLHF	TGTGCCAGTAGTATCGCGAGGACAGGGAATTCACCCCTCCACTTT
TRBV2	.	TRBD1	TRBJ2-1	CASSGYRGAYNEQFF	TGTGCCAGCAGTGGATACAGGGGGGCCTACAATGAGCAGTTCTTC
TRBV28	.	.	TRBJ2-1	CASSVTNEQFF	TGTGCCAGCAGTGTAACAAATGAGCAGTTCTTC
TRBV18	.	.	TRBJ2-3	CASSPGAGAGTDTQYF	TGTGCCAGCTCACCAGGTGCGGGGGCAGGTACAGATACGCAGTATTTT
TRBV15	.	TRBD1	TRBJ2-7	CATSRDQGDPSWF	TGTGCCACCAGCAGAGATCAGGGGGACCCGTCGTGGTTC
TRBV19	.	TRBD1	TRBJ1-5	CASSNDRGFGNQPQHF	TGTGCCAGTAGTAACGACAGGGGGTTTGGCAATCAGCCCCAGCATTTT
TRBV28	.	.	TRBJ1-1	CASSLSYTEAFF	TGTGCCAGCAGTTTATCATACACTGAAGCTTTCTTT
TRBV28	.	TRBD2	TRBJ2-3	CASRTSGTQYF	TGTGCCAGCAGGACTAGCGGTACGCAGTATTTT
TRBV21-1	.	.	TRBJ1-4	CASSKVGRFEEKLFF	TGTGCCAGCAGCAAAGTAGGGAGGTTTGAAGAAAAACTGTTTTTT
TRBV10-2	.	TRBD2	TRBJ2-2	CASRLAGGWFGELFF	TGCGCCAGCAGGCTGGCGGGAGGGTGGTTCGGGGAGCTGTTTTTT
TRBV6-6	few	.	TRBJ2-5	CASSRGETQYF	TGTGCCAGCAGTCGCGGAGAGACCCAGTACTTC
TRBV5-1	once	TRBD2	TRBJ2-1	CASSLAGLAVREQFF	TGCGCCAGCAGCTTGGCCGGACTAGCCGTTCGTGAGCAGTTCTTC
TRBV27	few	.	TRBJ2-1	CASSKDWSSYNEQFF	TGTGCCAGCAGCAAGGACTGGAGCTCCTACAATGAGCAGTTCTTC
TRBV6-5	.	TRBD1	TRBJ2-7	CASRVQGGLLYEQYF	TGTGCCAGCAGGGTACAGGGGGGTCTTCTTTACGAGCAGTACTTC
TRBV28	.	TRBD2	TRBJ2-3	CASSAGGSFADTQYF	TGTGCCAGCAGTGCGGGCGGGAGCTTTGCAGATACGCAGTATTTT
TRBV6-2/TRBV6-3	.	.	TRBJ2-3	CASSYSGTRVDTQYF	TGTGCCAGCAGTTACTCGGGGACACGGGTTGATACGCAGTATTTT
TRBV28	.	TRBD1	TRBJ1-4	CASSRPGTAEKLFF	TGTGCCAGCAGTCGCCCCGGGACAGCTGAAAAACTGTTTTTT
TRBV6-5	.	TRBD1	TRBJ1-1	CASSRQGARYTEAFF	TGTGCCAGCAGCCGACAGGGGGCGAGGTACACTGAAGCTTTCTTT
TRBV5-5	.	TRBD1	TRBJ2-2	CASSKGQGFANTGELFF	TGTGCCAGCAGCAAGGGACAGGGATTCGCGAACACCGGGGAGCTGTTTTTT
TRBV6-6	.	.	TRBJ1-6	CASIMQQSGYSPLHF	TGTGCCAGCATCATGCAACAGTCTGGGTATTCACCCCTCCACTTT
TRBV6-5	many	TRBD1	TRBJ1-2	CASSYIRTGGNYGYTF	TGTGCCAGCAGTTATATCAGAACAGGGGGGAACTATGGCTACACCTTC
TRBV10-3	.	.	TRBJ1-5	CAISEPGGPQHF	TGTGCCATCAGTGAGCCGGGGGGGCCCCAGCATTTT
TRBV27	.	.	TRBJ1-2	CASSMTALYGYTF	TGTGCCAGCAGTATGACAGCGCTGTATGGCTACACCTTC
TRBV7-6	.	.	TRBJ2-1	CASSPPRSAAHNEQFF	TGTGCCAGCAGCCCCCCAAGGAGCGCAGCACACAATGAGCAGTTCTTC
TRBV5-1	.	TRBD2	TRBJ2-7	CASSLGVSSGAYEQYF	TGCGCCAGCAGCTTGGGGGTGTCTAGCGGTGCCTACGAGCAGTACTTC
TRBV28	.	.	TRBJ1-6	CASTMPDSSSYNSPLHF	TGTGCCAGCACCATGCCGGACTCAAGCTCCTATAATTCACCCCTCCACTTT
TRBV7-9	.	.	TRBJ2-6	CASSSAGSRGANVLTF	TGTGCCAGCAGCTCCGCGGGCAGTCGTGGGGCCAACGTCCTGACTTTC
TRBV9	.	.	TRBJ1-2	CASSVVAHYGYTF	TGTGCCAGCAGCGTAGTAGCCCACTATGGCTACACCTTC
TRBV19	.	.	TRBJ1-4	CASSEYRETNEKLFF	TGTGCCAGTAGTGAATACAGGGAAACTAATGAAAAACTGTTTTTT
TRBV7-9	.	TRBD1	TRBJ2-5	CASSFERHRGLKGTQYF	TGTGCCAGCAGCTTCGAGCGCCACAGGGGCCTAAAGGGGACCCAGTACTTC
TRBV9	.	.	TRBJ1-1	CASRLEGNTEAFF	TGTGCCAGCAGACTGGAGGGGAACACTGAAGCTTTCTTT
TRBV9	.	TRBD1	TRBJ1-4	CASSPQGVRATNEKLFF	TGTGCCAGCAGCCCTCAGGGGGTTCGGGCAACTAATGAAAAACTGTTTTTT
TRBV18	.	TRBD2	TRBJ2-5	CASSQGRGEETQYF	TGTGCCAGCTCACAAGGGAGGGGTGAAGAGACCCAGTACTTC
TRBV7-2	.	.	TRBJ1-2	CASSLLRRPYENYGYTF	TGTGCCAGCAGCTTACTCCGGCGGCCCTATGAGAACTATGGCTACACCTTC
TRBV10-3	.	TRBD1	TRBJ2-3	CAISGTGGSTDTQYF	TGTGCCATCAGTGGGACAGGGGGCAGCACAGATACGCAGTATTTT
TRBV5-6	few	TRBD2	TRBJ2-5	CASGMVSGRYQETQYF	TGTGCCAGCGGGATGGTGAGCGGGAGGTACCAAGAGACCCAGTACTTC
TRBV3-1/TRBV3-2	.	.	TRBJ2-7	CASSHTATPYEQYF	TGTGCCAGCAGCCATACTGCAACCCCCTACGAGCAGTACTTC
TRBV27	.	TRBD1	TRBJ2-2	CASGEDRGNGELFF	TGTGCCAGCGGTGAGGACAGGGGGAACGGGGAGCTGTTTTTT
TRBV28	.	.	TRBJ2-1	CASSTIWSSYNEQFF	TGTGCCAGCAGCACCATTTGGAGCTCCTACAATGAGCAGTTCTTC
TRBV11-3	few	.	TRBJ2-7	CASSSSHGYPNEQYF	TGTGCCAGCAGCTCTTCCCACGGGTACCCTAACGAGCAGTACTTC
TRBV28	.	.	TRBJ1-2	CASSLLRLRYGYTF	TGTGCCAGCAGTTTACTTAGACTGAGGTATGGCTACACCTTC
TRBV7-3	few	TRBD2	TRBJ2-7	CASSKTSGGEQYF	TGTGCCAGCAGCAAGACTAGCGGGGGCGAGCAGTACTTC
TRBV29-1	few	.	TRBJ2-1	CSASRQNNEQFF	TGCAGCGCCTCTAGGCAGAACAATGAGCAGTTCTTC
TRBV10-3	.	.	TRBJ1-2	CAISDRLIYGYTF	TGTGCCATCAGTGATAGACTAATCTATGGCTACACCTTC
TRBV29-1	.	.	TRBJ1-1	CSVDEAPGMNTEAFF	TGCAGCGTCGATGAAGCCCCGGGGATGAACACTGAAGCTTTCTTT
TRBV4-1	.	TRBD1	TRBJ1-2	CASSRYWTGGDGYTF	TGCGCCAGCAGCCGATACTGGACAGGGGGGGATGGCTACACCTTC
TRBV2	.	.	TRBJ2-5	CASEDSLILETQYF	TGTGCCAGCGAGGACAGTCTAATATTAGAGACCCAGTACTTC
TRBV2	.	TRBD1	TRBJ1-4	CASKKTGGPNEKLFF	TGTGCCAGCAAAAAGACAGGGGGCCCTAATGAAAAACTGTTTTTT
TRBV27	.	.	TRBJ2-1	CASVGLNEQFF	TGTGCCAGCGTCGGGTTGAATGAGCAGTTCTTC
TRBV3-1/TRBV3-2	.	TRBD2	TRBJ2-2	CASSRSGSGGELFF	TGTGCCAGCAGCCGAAGCGGGAGTGGCGGGGAGCTGTTTTTT